The 28 T cell receptor beta chains given below trace back to one sample, sequenced in a study of CD8 T cells in Susac syndrome. The RNA input was roughly 0.5 to 1 ug, and it was reverse transcribed with random hexamers. Using its own MiXCR run on the immunoSEQ multiplex PCR reads, TCRdb lists one record per CDR3 protein. The sample includes some 150,000 distinct CDR3 sequences, roughly 95% of them seen just once. Sequencing was performed on CD4+ T cells from PBMCs. Every receptor here comes from a human donor in good health.

The gene calls are TRBV7-3 and TRBJ2-5, with 8 positions matching TRBD2. The CDR3 has 14 amino acids. V trimming: 0 bases; J trimming: 5 bases; junction bases outside the gene matches: 2. The V gene's germline CDR1 is SGHTA and CDR2 FQGTGA. This CDR3 reads CASSLTGLAETQYF. CDR3 sequence (DNA): TGTGCCAGCAGCTTAACCGGACTAGCCGAGACCCAGTACTTC.

This chain connects TRBV2 to TRBJ2-5; unclear D gene. Germline CDR1 and CDR2: SNHLY and FYNNEI. The length of the CDR3 is 16 residues. V was shortened by 6 bases and J by 4 bases, with 21 bases between the two germline ends. Here the CDR3 reads CASSAGISSQGETQYF. The CDR3 DNA sequence: TGTGCCAGCAGCGCCGGCATATCCTCCCAAGGAGAGACCCAGTACTTC.

This clonotype was counted once. The chain combines TRBV6-5 with TRBJ1-2, with 8 bases that match TRBD1. The germline CDR1 and CDR2 sequences are MNHEY and SVGAGI. The CDR3 runs to 14 residues. The ends lost 6 bases at V and 4 bases at J; junction bases unmatched: 7. The CDR3 DNA reads as TGTGCCAGCAGAAAGGCAGGGGGCTCCTATGGCTACACCTTC. Translating gives CASRKAGGSYGYTF.

V is TRBV5-6 and J is TRBJ2-7, with D hard to call. CDR1 SGHDT and CDR2 YYEEEE come from the germline V gene. V dropped 3 bases and J dropped 5 bases, with 15 bases sitting between them. The CDR3 is 14 residues long. The CDR3 protein is CASSSSGFSHEQYF. CDR3 DNA: TGTGCCAGCAGCTCCTCGGGCTTCTCGCACGAGCAGTACTTC.

The chain employs TRBV19 and TRBJ1-5; 9 bases align to TRBD1. CDR1 is LNHDA and CDR2 is SQIVND in the germline V gene (reference sequence). The length of the CDR3 is 16 residues. J was trimmed by 6 bases and V by 5 bases; bases with no gene match: 11. This CDR3 reads CASSPPTGGGIQPQHF. The CDR3 coding sequence is TGTGCCAGTAGTCCTCCGACAGGGGGAGGTATTCAGCCCCAGCATTTT. The full variable domain, completed using reference TRBV19 and TRBJ1-5, is DGGITQSPKYLFRKEGQNVTLSCEQNLNHDAMYWYRQDPGQGLRLIYYSQIVNDFQKGDIAEGYSVSREKKESFPLTVTSAQKNPTAFYLCASSPPTGGGIQPQHFGDGTRLSIL.

The V gene is TRBV3-1, the J gene TRBJ2-7; D is perhaps TRBD2 (6 bases). Germline CDR1 is LGHDT and CDR2 is YNNKEL (reference sequence). The CDR3 is 15 residues long. V dropped 2 bases and J dropped 1 base, with 12 bases sitting between them. CDR3 protein: CASSQQRVGSYEQYF. DNA of the CDR3: TGTGCCAGCAGCCAACAGCGGGTGGGGTCCTACGAGCAGTACTTC.

This clonotype appeared a few times. The gene calls are TRBV19 and TRBJ1-3; D remains ambiguous. Trimming removed 5 bases from V and 0 bases from J, with 8 bases in between. Germline CDR1 is LNHDA and CDR2 is SQIVND (reference sequence). The CDR3 covers 14 residues. CDR3 in amino acids: CASSVPGSGNTIYF. The CDR3 bases are TGTGCCAGTAGTGTCCCCGGCTCTGGAAACACCATATATTTT. Full variable domain (outside the CDR3, taken from reference TRBV19 and TRBJ1-3): DGGITQSPKYLFRKEGQNVTLSCEQNLNHDAMYWYRQDPGQGLRLIYYSQIVNDFQKGDIAEGYSVSREKKESFPLTVTSAQKNPTAFYLCASSVPGSGNTIYFGEGSWLTVV.

This chain joins TRBV19 and TRBJ2-6, with TRBD1 as a possible D gene (5 bases). CDR1 is LNHDA, CDR2 SQIVND, per germline (reference sequence). The CDR3 has 16 amino acids. Trimming removed 6 bases from V and 0 bases from J, with 12 bases in between. The CDR3 here is CASSVRQFSGANVLTF. CDR3 nucleotide sequence: TGTGCCAGTAGCGTAAGACAGTTCTCTGGGGCCAACGTCCTGACTTTC.

In DNA, the CDR3 is TGTGCCAGCAGTTGGAGGGACAGGGGAAGTAAAGAGACCCAGTACTTC. It codes for CASSWRDRGSKETQYF. This chain connects TRBV28 to TRBJ2-5, with 10 bases matching TRBD1. CDR1 and CDR2 from the germline V gene are MDHEN and SYDVKM. The CDR3 is 16 residues long. The ends lost 4 bases at V and 3 bases at J; junction bases unmatched: 8.

The rearrangement uses TRBV2 and TRBJ2-5; 14 bases line up with TRBD2. The CDR3 contains 14 residues. Looked up from germline, CDR1 is SNHLY and CDR2 is FYNNEI. The trim removed 4 bases at V and 6 bases at J, leaving 1 base unmatched. The CDR3 loop is CASSGTSGRKTQYF. The CDR3, as DNA: TGTGCCAGCAGTGGGACTAGCGGGAGGAAGACCCAGTACTTC. Full variable domain (rest looked up from reference TRBV2 and TRBJ2-5): EPEVTQTPSHQVTQMGQEVILRCVPISNHLYFYWYRQILGQKVEFLVSFYNNEISEKSEIFDDQFSVERPDGSNFTLKIRSTKLEDSAMYFCASSGTSGRKTQYFGPGTRLLVL.

The chain links TRBV27 to TRBJ1-2; a possible D gene is TRBD1 (5 bases). V lost 0 bases and J 5 bases, leaving 7 bases between the germline ends. The CDR3 is made up of 13 amino acids. The germline CDR1 and CDR2 sequences are MNHEY and SMNVEV (reference sequence). The CDR3 region is CASSLSGGYGYTF. In DNA form, the CDR3 reads TGTGCCAGCAGTTTATCGGGGGGGTATGGCTACACCTTC.

The chain employs TRBV12-3 or TRBV12-4 and TRBJ2-7, with TRBD1 matching over 8 bases. V shed 1 base and J 3 bases; nucleotides not matched to a gene: 8. The CDR3 totals 16 residues. As DNA, the CDR3 is TGTGCCAGCAGTTTAGGCCCCGGGACAGGAGACTACGAGCAGTACTTC. This encodes CASSLGPGTGDYEQYF.

A single count supports this clonotype. This chain connects TRBV5-1 to TRBJ2-1; a possible D gene is TRBD1 (5 bases). This CDR3 spans 16 amino acids. V lost 3 bases and J lost 7, with 20 bases in between. Germline CDR1 SGHRS, CDR2 YFSETQ. The CDR3 nucleotides read TGCGCCAGCAGCTCCCCCGGTAGGGGCGTGAGGAATGAGCAGTTCTTC. Protein product: CASSSPGRGVRNEQFF.

J is TRBJ1-5 and V is TRBV30; the D is unclear. This CDR3 contains 13 residues. Trimming shortened V by 1 base and J by 4 bases, and 8 bases separated the two germline ends. Germline loops: CDR1 GTSNPN, CDR2 SVGIG (reference sequence). DNA of the CDR3: TGTGCCTGGAGTGGAAAGGGAAATCAGCCCCAGCATTTT. It yields the protein CAWSGKGNQPQHF.

The chain uses TRBV28 and TRBJ2-3; no firm D call. Trimming took off 5 bases at V and 5 bases at J, with 5 bases between the two ends. The CDR3 has 11 amino acids. Germline V gives CDR1 MDHEN, CDR2 SYDVKM. The chain's CDR3 is CASSIEDTQYF. The CDR3 bases are TGTGCCAGCAGTATAGAAGATACGCAGTATTTT.

The chain uses TRBV28 and TRBJ1-2; the D gene is possibly TRBD1 (6 bases). Germline CDR1 MDHEN, CDR2 SYDVKM. V lost 4 bases to trimming and J lost 12 bases, with 15 bases between them. This CDR3 contains 12 residues. The CDR3 loop reads CASSSGTTGNTF. The CDR3 DNA reads as TGTGCCAGCAGTTCCGGCACAACAGGGAACACCTTC.

The chain couples TRBV29-1 to TRBJ2-7; D remains ambiguous. Germline CDR1 SQVTM, CDR2 ANQGSEA. The CDR3 has 11 amino acids. Trimming removed 6 bases from V and 2 bases from J, with 8 bases in between. The CDR3 here is CSVQGPYEQYF. The CDR3 nucleotides are TGCAGCGTCCAAGGTCCCTACGAGCAGTACTTC.

This rearrangement joins TRBV30 to TRBJ2-2, with a possible D match to TRBD2 (6 bases). The CDR3 has 15 amino acids. Trimming left V 4 bases short and J 4 bases short, with 16 bases between. The germline V gene encodes CDR1 GTSNPN and CDR2 SVGIG (reference sequence). CDR3 nucleotide sequence: TGTGCCTGGACTAGGAGGGGATGGGTCACCGGGGAGCTGTTTTTT. Translation: CAWTRRGWVTGELFF.

The chain carries TRBV5-4 and TRBJ2-1; D remains ambiguous. Germline values: CDR1 SGHNT, CDR2 YYREEE (reference sequence). There are 15 residues in the CDR3. V was shortened by 0 bases and J by 2 bases, with 9 bases between the two germline ends. The CDR3, as DNA: TGTGCCAGCAGCTTGGGGGGAAGGCCCTACAATGAGCAGTTCTTC. Amino acids: CASSLGGRPYNEQFF.

The chain uses TRBV5-4 and TRBJ2-7; D is possibly TRBD1 (5 bases). CDR1 and CDR2 from the germline V gene are SGHNT and YYREEE (reference sequence). The CDR3 consists of 16 residues. V shed 5 bases and J shed 3 bases, with 21 bases lying between them. The CDR3 loop reads CASRMGLGVGIYEQYF. In DNA form, the CDR3 reads TGTGCCAGCAGGATGGGCTTAGGGGTTGGAATCTACGAGCAGTACTTC.

The rearrangement links TRBV19 to TRBJ1-1, with TRBD1 matching over 11 bases. The CDR3 loop spans 16 amino acids. The trim removed 4 bases at V and 1 base at J, leaving 5 bases unmatched. Per the germline V gene, CDR1 is LNHDA and CDR2 is SQIVND (reference sequence). The chain's CDR3 is CASSRTGGYGNTEAFF. The CDR3 DNA reads TGTGCCAGTAGTAGGACAGGGGGCTACGGGAACACTGAAGCTTTCTTT.

The V call is TRBV11-2, the J call TRBJ1-4, with D perhaps TRBD1 (5 bases). The V gene lost 3 bases and the J gene lost 4 bases, with 6 bases spanning the gap. The CDR3 extends over 13 amino acids. CDR1 is SGHAT, CDR2 FQNNGV, per germline. The CDR3 loop reads CASSFGHNEKLFF. CDR3 in DNA: TGTGCCAGCAGCTTTGGACATAATGAAAAACTGTTTTTT.

CDR3 sequence: CASSLTGSRNQPQHF. CDR3 coding DNA: TGTGCCAGCAGTTTAACCGGGTCCCGCAATCAGCCCCAGCATTTT. The chain has TRBV27 and TRBJ1-5; D call uncertain. The CDR3 runs to 15 residues. Germline-derived CDR1 and CDR2 are MNHEY and SMNVEV (reference sequence). V was shortened by 2 bases and J by 2 bases, with 10 bases between the two germline ends.

The chain is built from TRBV11-2 and TRBJ2-3; TRBD2 agrees at 11 bases. CDR1 is SGHAT, CDR2 FQNNGV, per germline. V was pared by 5 bases and J by 2 bases, with 9 bases of the junction left unmatched. The CDR3 covers 17 residues. The CDR3 loop reads CASSPRLAGPNTDTQYF. Written as DNA, the CDR3 is TGTGCCAGCAGCCCAAGACTAGCGGGGCCGAACACAGATACGCAGTATTTT. Supplemented by reference TRBV11-2 and TRBJ2-3, the full variable domain reads EAGVAQSPRYKIIEKRQSVAFWCNPISGHATLYWYQQILGQGPKLLIQFQNNGVVDDSQLPKDRFSAERLKGVDSTLKIQPAKLEDSAVYLCASSPRLAGPNTDTQYFGPGTRLTVL.

The chain employs TRBV5-4 and TRBJ2-5; no clear D gene. The CDR3 spans 13 residues. V was trimmed by 2 bases and J by 3 bases, leaving 8 bases between them. CDR1 and CDR2 from the germline V gene are SGHNT and YYREEE (reference sequence). The CDR3, as DNA: TGTGCCAGCAGCTTCAGGATAAAAGAGACCCAGTACTTC. Its translation: CASSFRIKETQYF.

This chain joins TRBV24-1 and TRBJ2-3, with D perhaps being TRBD1 or TRBD2 (5 bases each). There are 13 residues in the CDR3. The V end was cut by 4 bases, the J end by 5 bases, with 9 bases between. The germline V gene has CDR1 KGHDR and CDR2 SFDVKD. The CDR3 DNA reads TGTGCCACCAGTGACCCGGGGCGAGATACGCAGTATTTT. Translation gives CATSDPGRDTQYF.

The chain couples TRBV20-1 to TRBJ2-7, with TRBD1 matching 8 bases. V shed 2 bases, J shed 2 bases, and the junction held 8 bases outside the gene matches. The germline V gene has CDR1 DFQATT and CDR2 SNEGSKA (reference sequence). The CDR3 contains 15 residues. The CDR3 reads CSARTDREETYEQYF. In DNA, the CDR3 is TGCAGTGCTAGAACGGACAGGGAAGAGACCTACGAGCAGTACTTC.

V usage is TRBV5-1 and J usage is TRBJ2-2; unclear D gene. With 2 bases removed from V and 4 bases from J, the gap between germline ends came to 12 bases. This CDR3 is 15 amino acids long. CDR1 is SGHRS and CDR2 is YFSETQ in the germline V gene. This chain's CDR3 is CASSLRSAGTGELFF. CDR3 coding DNA: TGCGCCAGCAGCTTAAGATCGGCCGGCACCGGGGAGCTGTTTTTT. Filled out from reference TRBV5-1 and TRBJ2-2, the complete variable domain reads KAGVTQTPRYLIKTRGQQVTLSCSPISGHRSVSWYQQTPGQGLQFLFEYFSETQRNKGNFPGRFSGRQFSNSRSEMNVSTLELGDSALYLCASSLRSAGTGELFFGEGSRLTVL.